This T cell receptor (beta chain) emerged from a study of T cells after yellow fever vaccination. Background on the study: SMART-Seq v4 Ultra Low Input prepared the low-cell-number fractions.

Each CDR3 protein is one row after TCRdb ran MiXCR on the 5' RACE reads. The sample has 200,000 to 300,000 distinct CDR3 sequences, more than 6.5% seen once; the top ten hold around 1.1%. Trimming shortened V by 7 bases and J by 1 base, and 5 bases separated the two germline ends. CDR3 length: 12 residues. Germline values: CDR1 DFQATT, CDR2 SNEGSKA (reference sequence). This clonotype was detected many times. The source is a man younger than 40 who received the YFV17D yellow fever vaccine. The chain employs TRBV20-1 and TRBJ2-6; D unclear. The sequences come from CD4+ T cells sorted from PBMCs, collected on the day of the yellow fever booster vaccination. DNA for the CDR3: TGCAGTGGCCGTTCTGGGGCCAACGTCCTGACTTTC. This translates into CSGRSGANVLTF.